Below are 3 T cell receptor beta chains sequenced from a single sample in a study of blood T cells in healthy people across ages. A sample-barcoded 5' primer and a J-beta primer mix were used in a second PCR of about 6 to 12 cycles. TCRdb fed the 5' RACE reads into MiXCR, producing one record per CDR3 protein. There are around 1.5 million distinct CDR3 sequences in the sample; around 42% occur only once, and 7% to 9.5% lies in the top ten. Sequenced material: blood. Source of these receptors: a woman aged 18-29 years in good health.

The chain carries TRBV6-5 and TRBJ2-5; 11 bases are shared with TRBD1. The V gene end was trimmed by 4 bases and the J gene end by 4 bases; junction bases not matched to a gene: 17. This CDR3 has 19 amino acids. The V gene's germline CDR1 is MNHEY and CDR2 SVGAGI. The CDR3 nucleotides are TGTGCCAGCAGTTTCCGGGATAGACTGGACAGGGGGCTTGTAGAGACCCAGTACTTC. It codes for CASSFRDRLDRGLVETQYF.

This clonotype was detected many times. This chain's CDR3 is CAGSWEYAGELFF. The CDR3 DNA is TGTGCCGGATCTTGGGAGTATGCCGGGGAGCTGTTTTTT. The gene calls are TRBV7-9 and TRBJ2-2, with a weak D call TRBD2 (5 bases). Germline loops: CDR1 SEHNR, CDR2 FQNEAQ (reference sequence). The CDR3 is made up of 13 amino acids. With 11 bases removed from V and 6 bases from J, the gap between germline ends came to 16 bases.

This clonotype was observed a handful of times. The V and J genes are TRBV4-1 and TRBJ2-7; no clear D gene. The germline V and J ends were trimmed by 4 bases and 6 bases, with 22 bases remaining between them. Looked up from germline, CDR1 is MGHRA and CDR2 is YSYEKL. The CDR3 totals 16 residues. CDR3 region: CASSLPVSGASSEQYF. The DNA for the CDR3 is TGCGCCAGCAGCCTACCGGTGTCAGGAGCCTCATCCGAGCAGTACTTC.